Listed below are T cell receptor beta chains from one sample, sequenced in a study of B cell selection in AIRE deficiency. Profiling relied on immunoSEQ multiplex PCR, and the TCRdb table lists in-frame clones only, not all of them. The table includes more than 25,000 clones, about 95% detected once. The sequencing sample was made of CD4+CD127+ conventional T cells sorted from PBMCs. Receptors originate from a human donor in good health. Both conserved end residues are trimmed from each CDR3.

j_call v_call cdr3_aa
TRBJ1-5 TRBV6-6 ASSYRDNQPQH
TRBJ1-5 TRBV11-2 ASSLEGQPQH
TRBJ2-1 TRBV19 ASSRERDEQF
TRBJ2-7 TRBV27 ASSSPGGGKSYEQY
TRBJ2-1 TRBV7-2 ASISAYEQF
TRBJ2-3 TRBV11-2 ASSLLGARDTQY
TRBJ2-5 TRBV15 ATSREGVRETQY
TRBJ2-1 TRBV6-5 ASSYRGGPHEQF
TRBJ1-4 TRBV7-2 ASSLYKVPNEKLF
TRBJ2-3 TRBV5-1 ASSGGSSTDTQY
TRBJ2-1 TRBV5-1 ASSPGAGDEQF
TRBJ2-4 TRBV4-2 ASSQGRRTSGRSSTKNIQY
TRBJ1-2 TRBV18 ASSPSGTGATYGYT
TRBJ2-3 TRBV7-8 ASSLAGYSGRVQLPDTQY
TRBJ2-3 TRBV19 ASSIGRTVWMNKDTQY
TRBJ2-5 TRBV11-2 ASSSNRGETQY
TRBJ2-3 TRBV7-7 ASSPPGATRDTQY
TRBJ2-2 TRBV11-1 ASSLGASVGQANTGELF
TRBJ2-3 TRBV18 ASSLWTSGEDTQY
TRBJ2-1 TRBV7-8 ASAGVNEQF
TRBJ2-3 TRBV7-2 ASSFYLAGGSGDTQY
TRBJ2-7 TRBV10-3 AIRGQPSYEQY
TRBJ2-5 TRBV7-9 ASSSDTGRETQY
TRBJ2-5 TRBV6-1 ASIPGGQRETQY
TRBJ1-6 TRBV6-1 ASSPGGDYNSPLH
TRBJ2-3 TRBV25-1 ASSEYKLAGGQDTQY
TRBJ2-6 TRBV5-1 ASSIDRANVLT
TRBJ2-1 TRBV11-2 ASSFAGTSKGEQF
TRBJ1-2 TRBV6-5 ASKGPGGYT
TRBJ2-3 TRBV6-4 ASSREGATDTQY
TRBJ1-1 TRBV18 ASSPPVEGEAF
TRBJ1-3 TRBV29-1 SVVTDPSGNTIY
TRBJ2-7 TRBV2 ASSPLATTYEQY
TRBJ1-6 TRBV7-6 ASSLVTGPGSPLH
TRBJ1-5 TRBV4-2 ASSQDRRVSNQPQH
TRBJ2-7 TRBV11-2 ASSSPAASYEQY
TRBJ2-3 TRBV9 ASSVAGGSGGTDTQY
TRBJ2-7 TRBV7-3 ASSNRTSGRV
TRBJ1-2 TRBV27 ASSLLAGTGEGYT
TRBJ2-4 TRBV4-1 ASSIQAVGAKNIQY
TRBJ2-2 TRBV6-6 ASSLLAGGNTGELF
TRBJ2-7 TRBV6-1 ASSERDFGSEDEQY
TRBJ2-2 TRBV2 ASSELGLNTGELF
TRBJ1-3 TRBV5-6 AGDKSPAIY
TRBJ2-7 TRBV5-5 ASSLLSGAVGEQY
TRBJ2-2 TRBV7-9 ASSPGTLKGSGELF
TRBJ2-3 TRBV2 ASSEAGGLTDTQY
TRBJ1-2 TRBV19 ASSIRGRLLNYGYT